These 19 T cell receptor beta chains came from one sample sequenced in a study of siplizumab effects on memory and regulatory T cells. Repertoires were generated with immunoSEQ multiplex PCR, while TCRdb's copy carries only in-frame clones and drops some. The profile shows around 61,000 clones, 95% to 98% of them singletons. The specimen was naive CD8+ T cells sorted from blood. The receptors come from a human donor in good health.

The rearrangement joins TRBV6-5 to TRBJ2-1, with D uncertain. V was trimmed by 6 bases and J by 0 bases, leaving 6 bases between them. Germline lookup yields CDR1 MNHEY and CDR2 SVGAGI. The CDR3 sequence is 13 residues long. The DNA for the CDR3 is TGTGCCAGCAGCCCCGGCTCCTACAATGAGCAGTTCTTC. Translation: CASSPGSYNEQFF.

The chain links TRBV5-5 to TRBJ1-5; possible D gene TRBD1, 6 bases. Germline CDR1 SGHKS, CDR2 YYEKEE (reference sequence). The CDR3 covers 15 residues. V gave up 0 bases and J gave up 2 bases, with 9 bases separating them. CDR3 DNA: TGTGCCAGCAGCTTGGAAGGGGGTGGCAATCAGCCCCAGCATTTT. It is translated as CASSLEGGGNQPQHF. Combining the CDR3 with reference TRBV5-5 and TRBJ1-5 gives the whole variable domain DAGVTQSPTHLIKTRGQQVTLRCSPISGHKSVSWYQQVLGQGPQFIFQYYEKEERGRGNFPDRFSARQFPNYSSELNVNALLLGDSALYLCASSLEGGGNQPQHFGDGTRLSIL.

V is TRBV13 and J is TRBJ2-7; 8 bases map to TRBD1. The CDR3 sequence is 15 residues long. CDR1 PRHDT and CDR2 FYEKMQ come from the germline V gene (reference sequence). The V segment lost 5 bases and the J segment 3 bases; nucleotides outside the gene matches: 9. The CDR3 sequence: CASSPQGQEIYEQYF. The CDR3 DNA sequence: TGTGCCAGCAGCCCGCAGGGACAGGAGATCTACGAGCAGTACTTC.

The gene calls are TRBV28 and TRBJ1-3; D is unclear. The germline V gene has CDR1 MDHEN and CDR2 SYDVKM. V was clipped by 5 bases and J by 0 bases, with 11 bases between them. This CDR3 is built from 15 residues. The CDR3 loop is CASSRPTSSGNTIYF. The CDR3 DNA is TGTGCCAGCAGTAGACCGACAAGCTCTGGAAACACCATATATTTT.

This clone appeared a single time. CDR3 DNA: TGTGCCAGCAGCCCCGGACTGCTCTACGAGCAGTACTTC. As protein: CASSPGLLYEQYF. The chain recombines TRBV27 with TRBJ2-7; possible D gene TRBD2, 5 bases. Per germline, CDR1 MNHEY and CDR2 SMNVEV (reference sequence). The CDR3 totals 13 residues. The V end was cut by 6 bases, the J end by 3 bases, with 12 bases between.

The CDR3 here is CSVGGGDEQFF. The CDR3 DNA sequence: TGCAGCGTTGGAGGGGGGGATGAGCAGTTCTTC. The rearrangement joins TRBV29-1 to TRBJ2-1; D perhaps matches TRBD2 (7 bases). The CDR3 sequence is 11 residues long. CDR1 SQVTM and CDR2 ANQGSEA come from the germline V gene. V shed 4 bases and J shed 8 bases, with 9 bases lying between them.

The chain has TRBV7-3 and TRBJ2-7; 8 nucleotides line up with TRBD2. Germline V gene sequence: CDR1 SGHTA, CDR2 FQGTGA. J was trimmed by 3 bases and V by 7 bases; bases with no gene match: 17. This CDR3 has 17 amino acids. In nucleotides, the CDR3 is TGTGCCAGCACCCCTCTGGGACGGGAGGGCCTTTGCTACGAGCAGTACTTC. It is translated as CASTPLGREGLCYEQYF. Looking up the rest from reference TRBV7-3 and TRBJ2-7 gives the full variable domain: GAGVSQTPSNKVTEKGKYVELRCDPISGHTALYWYRQSLGQGPEFLIYFQGTGAADDSGLPNDRFFAVRPEGSVSTLKIQRTERGDSAVYLCASTPLGREGLCYEQYFGPGTRLTVT.

V usage is TRBV28 and J usage is TRBJ2-7; no definite D call. Trimming removed 1 base from V and 2 bases from J, with 9 bases in between. CDR1 is MDHEN, CDR2 SYDVKM, per germline. The CDR3 is 14 residues long. CDR3 in DNA: TGTGCCAGCAGTTTATCGTCAGGCCCCTACGAGCAGTACTTC. It is translated as CASSLSSGPYEQYF.

CDR3 loop: CASSSGQGNMEEKLFF. CDR3 DNA sequence: TGTGCCAGCAGCTCGGGACAGGGGAATATGGAAGAAAAACTGTTTTTT. This sequence joins TRBV5-8 and TRBJ1-4, with 10 bases aligning to TRBD1. V was clipped by 3 bases and J by 8 bases; unmatched bases: 10. This CDR3 is 16 amino acids long. Germline CDR1 and CDR2: SGHTS and YDEGEE.

The rearrangement uses TRBV11-1 and TRBJ2-3, with D possibly TRBD1 on 6 matching bases. The length of the CDR3 is 13 residues. V was trimmed by 8 bases and J by 4 bases, leaving 13 bases between them. Germline V gives CDR1 SGHAT, CDR2 FQDESV (reference sequence). For the CDR3, the DNA is TGTGCCAGCTGCTGGGGGCGGGCAGATACGCAGTATTTT. Translated, it gives CASCWGRADTQYF.

The rearrangement links TRBV6-6 to TRBJ2-7, with D perhaps matching TRBD2 (6 bases). Germline CDR1 is MNHNY and CDR2 is SVGAGI (reference sequence). Trimming shortened V by 4 bases and J by 4 bases, and 20 bases separated the two germline ends. The CDR3 runs to 16 residues. The CDR3 nucleotides are TGTGCCAGCAGTTCCTCCTCTGACAGACTAGGTTACGAGCAGTACTTC. Protein sequence: CASSSSSDRLGYEQYF.

This chain connects TRBV9 to TRBJ2-7; D perhaps matches TRBD1 (5 bases). Germline CDR1 reads SGDLS; CDR2 reads YYNGEE. V lost 0 bases and J lost 4, with 14 bases in between. CDR3 length equals 15 residues. CDR3 sequence reads: CASSVGLSGSYEQYF. CDR3 DNA sequence: TGTGCCAGCAGCGTAGGATTGTCAGGGTCTTACGAGCAGTACTTC.

V gene TRBV5-5 combines with J gene TRBJ2-7; D possibly uses TRBD1 or TRBD2 (5 bases each). Germline V CDR1 and CDR2: SGHKS, YYEKEE (reference sequence). The CDR3 has 15 amino acids. With 3 bases removed from V and 2 bases from J, the gap between germline ends came to 15 bases. The CDR3 is CASSSPRDGTYEQYF. Here the CDR3 DNA reads TGTGCCAGCAGCTCGCCCAGGGACGGGACCTACGAGCAGTACTTC.

This clone was detected once. This sequence joins TRBV7-9 and TRBJ2-5; D might be TRBD1 or TRBD2, each matching 7 bases. The CDR3 has 16 residues. V lost 3 bases and J lost 4, with 18 bases in between. CDR1 is SEHNR and CDR2 is FQNEAQ in the germline V gene (reference sequence). The CDR3 region is CASSLSVGGGGETQYF. The CDR3 DNA sequence: TGTGCCAGCAGCTTGTCGGTAGGGGGCGGGGGAGAGACCCAGTACTTC.

CDR3 sequence reads: CASGENYEQYF. The CDR3 DNA sequence: TGTGCCAGCGGGGAGAACTACGAGCAGTACTTC. The rearrangement links TRBV6-6 to TRBJ2-7; tentatively, D is TRBD2 (5 bases). Germline loops: CDR1 MNHNY, CDR2 SVGAGI (reference sequence). CDR3 length: 11 residues. V gave up 8 bases and J gave up 3 bases, with 8 bases separating them.

The chain carries TRBV10-1 and TRBJ2-7, with a possible D match to TRBD1 (6 bases). The V end lost 4 bases, the J end lost 1 base, and 14 bases lay between the germline ends. The CDR3 loop spans 15 amino acids. Germline V CDR1 and CDR2: WNHNN, SYGVQD (reference sequence). The DNA for the CDR3 is TGCGCCAGCAGTGGGGGACAAGACAGATCCTACGAGCAGTACTTC. This codes for CASSGGQDRSYEQYF.

Points on this clone: Germline is not matched at one junction end, which may reflect a read error. Other DNA sequences in the sample encode the same CDR3. This chain uses TRBV27 with TRBJ1-1, with TRBD1 as a possible D gene (6 bases). This CDR3 region has 15 residues. The V gene's germline CDR1 is MNHEY and CDR2 SMNVEV (reference sequence). CDR3: CASSLLGGEVTEAFF. DNA of the CDR3: TGTGCCAGCAGTTTATTAGGGGGGGAGGTCACTGAAGCCTTCTTT.

V and J are TRBV28 and TRBJ2-3; D perhaps matches TRBD1 (6 bases). The CDR3 consists of 14 residues. Trimming took 4 bases from V and 5 from J, leaving 13 bases between them. Germline lookup yields CDR1 MDHEN and CDR2 SYDVKM. The CDR3 here is CASSWPGAEDTQYF. Here the CDR3 DNA reads TGTGCCAGCAGTTGGCCAGGGGCGGAAGATACGCAGTATTTT.

This CDR3 is CASSQSPGRETQYF. Written as DNA, the CDR3 is TGTGCCAGCAGCCAAAGCCCAGGGCGGGAGACCCAGTACTTC. This chain joins TRBV7-8 and TRBJ2-5, with D possibly matching TRBD1 (5 bases). The CDR3 has 14 amino acids. The V gene's germline CDR1 is SGHVS and CDR2 FQNEAQ. V lost 5 bases and J 5 bases, leaving 15 bases between the germline ends.